Described below is a single T cell receptor beta chain sequence and its context. Its antigen is not known. The sample comes from a study of response to subunit inactivated influenza vaccine. TCRdb reprocessed the RT-PCR reads via MiXCR and lists one record per CDR3 protein. The profile shows about 520,000 distinct CDR3 sequences, approximately 7.7% of them singletons. Germline V CDR1 and CDR2: SGHNT, YENEEA. The CDR3 spans 17 residues. Between the trimmed V and J ends, which lost 1 base and 3 bases, there was a span of 18 bases. Study observations and caveats: A suggestion made by the authors is that each seasonal influenza vaccination recruits few new T cells.

The receptor was derived from a man between 50 and 69 years old who received an inactivated influenza vaccine. Sequencing was performed on PBMCs from blood, taken roughly 24 months after vaccination. The rearrangement links TRBV11-3 to TRBJ2-5; maybe TRBD2 (6 bases). The chain's CDR3 is CASSLGGWGGGEETQYF. The CDR3 DNA is TGTGCCAGCAGCTTAGGAGGGTGGGGCGGAGGGGAAGAGACCCAGTACTTC.